This TCR beta chain was obtained from a study of T cells in Graves' hyperthyroidism and ophthalmopathy. Overall study context: Before any treatment, at initial diagnosis, peripheral blood was collected. Study-wide points: Using 13 V-J features, a model discriminated ophthalmopathy from stable hyperthyroidism. Most expanded thyroid clonotypes above 0.001 recurred in blood.

The germline V gene encodes CDR1 GTSNPN and CDR2 SVGIG (reference sequence). The CDR3 has 10 residues. Trimming pared 0 bases from V and 9 bases from J, leaving 3 bases between. Ten or more counts support this clonotype. Its antigen is undetermined. 10 ml fresh peripheral blood yielded the PBMCs. From RNA transcripts, TCR beta CDR3 regions were amplified. Primed by the HTBI set, a first-round RT-PCR was run on the TCR CDR3. From the multiplex PCR reads, TCRdb called clonotypes with MiXCR, one entry per CDR3 protein. The table includes more than 650,000 distinct CDR3 sequences, 14% detected once. The sequence was obtained from a woman under 30 with Graves' hyperthyroidism. The sequencing input was blood. The rearrangement joins TRBV30 to TRBJ2-1; D is ambiguous. This chain's CDR3 is CAWSVLEQFF. The CDR3 DNA sequence: TGTGCCTGGAGTGTCCTTGAGCAGTTCTTC.